The rows below give T cell receptor beta chains drawn from one sample of a study of identical twins. TCRdb passed the 5' RACE reads through MiXCR, listing each CDR3 protein once. The table lists around 250,000 distinct CDR3 sequences, 5.5% to 7.5% of them singletons. This same sample was also taken into another study, of T cells expressing NK-cell markers.

The source material was CD8+ T cells sorted from blood. The receptors derive from a woman aged 18-30 years in good health. The CDR3 runs from the conserved cysteine through the conserved F or W. A D gene is named only where the DNA matches it firmly. Clone sizes are given selectively: once, few, many, or a class where the clone is expanded.

abundance: NA; j_gene: TRBJ2-7; d_gene: NA; v_gene: TRBV2; CDR3aa: CASTGSQGHEQYF; CDR3nt: TGTGCCAGCACCGGGAGTCAAGGTCACGAGCAGTACTTC
abundance: few; j_gene: TRBJ1-2; d_gene: NA; v_gene: TRBV9; CDR3aa: CASNPGGVPYGYTF; CDR3nt: TGTGCCAGCAACCCCGGGGGGGTCCCCTATGGCTACACCTTC
abundance: NA; j_gene: TRBJ1-1; d_gene: NA; v_gene: TRBV20-1; CDR3aa: CSARDSGGGDTEAFF; CDR3nt: TGCAGTGCTAGAGATTCTGGTGGTGGGGACACTGAAGCTTTCTTT
abundance: medium-sized; j_gene: TRBJ2-7; d_gene: NA; v_gene: TRBV7-6; CDR3aa: CASSLGSGNEQYF; CDR3nt: TGTGCCAGCAGCTTAGGATCGGGAAACGAGCAGTACTTC
abundance: many; j_gene: TRBJ1-1; d_gene: NA; v_gene: TRBV12-3/TRBV12-4; CDR3aa: CASSYGNWAEAFF; CDR3nt: TGTGCCAGCAGTTACGGGAATTGGGCTGAAGCTTTCTTT
abundance: many; j_gene: TRBJ2-1; d_gene: TRBD1; v_gene: TRBV7-8; CDR3aa: CASSLIRGQGYNEQFF; CDR3nt: TGTGCCAGCAGCTTAATTAGGGGACAGGGATACAATGAGCAGTTCTTC
abundance: NA; j_gene: TRBJ2-1; d_gene: NA; v_gene: TRBV5-1; CDR3aa: CASMGGNEQFF; CDR3nt: TGCGCCAGCATGGGCGGCAATGAGCAGTTCTTC
abundance: many; j_gene: TRBJ2-7; d_gene: NA; v_gene: TRBV12-3/TRBV12-4; CDR3aa: CASSSSGTVYEQYF; CDR3nt: TGTGCCAGCAGTTCCTCGGGCACCGTTTACGAGCAGTACTTC
abundance: NA; j_gene: TRBJ2-1; d_gene: TRBD2; v_gene: TRBV13; CDR3aa: CASSLDPAGGPSEQFF; CDR3nt: TGTGCCAGCAGCTTAGACCCAGCGGGAGGGCCCTCTGAGCAGTTCTTC
abundance: NA; j_gene: TRBJ2-5; d_gene: NA; v_gene: TRBV6-6; CDR3aa: CASKTEGETQYF; CDR3nt: TGTGCCAGCAAAACTGAGGGGGAGACCCAGTACTTC
abundance: many; j_gene: TRBJ2-1; d_gene: NA; v_gene: TRBV12-3/TRBV12-4; CDR3aa: CASSFRAFIYNEQFF; CDR3nt: TGTGCCAGCAGTTTCCGGGCATTCATCTACAATGAGCAGTTCTTC
abundance: NA; j_gene: TRBJ2-3; d_gene: NA; v_gene: TRBV20-1; CDR3aa: CSASPHEWDTQYF; CDR3nt: TGCAGTGCTAGCCCCCACGAGTGGGATACGCAGTATTTT
abundance: NA; j_gene: TRBJ1-1; d_gene: NA; v_gene: TRBV11-2; CDR3aa: CASSQQGASEAFF; CDR3nt: TGTGCCAGCAGCCAACAGGGAGCGTCTGAAGCTTTCTTT
abundance: NA; j_gene: TRBJ2-5; d_gene: NA; v_gene: TRBV12-3/TRBV12-4; CDR3aa: CASRDQYF; CDR3nt: TGTGCCAGCAGAGACCAGTACTTC
abundance: NA; j_gene: TRBJ2-3; d_gene: NA; v_gene: TRBV9; CDR3aa: CASSFWARSTDTQYF; CDR3nt: TGTGCCAGCAGTTTCTGGGCCCGATCCACAGATACGCAGTATTTT
abundance: NA; j_gene: TRBJ2-6; d_gene: NA; v_gene: TRBV11-3; CDR3aa: CASSSRTGTTGANVLTF; CDR3nt: TGTGCCAGCAGCTCTCGGACAGGGACTACCGGGGCCAACGTCCTGACTTTC
abundance: NA; j_gene: TRBJ2-1; d_gene: NA; v_gene: TRBV19; CDR3aa: CASSMGAAWRTYNEQFF; CDR3nt: TGTGCCAGTAGTATGGGGGCCGCCTGGAGAACCTACAATGAGCAGTTCTTC